This TCR beta chain was captured by sequencing in a study of radiation and T cells in renal cell carcinoma. Method: immunoSEQ multiplex PCR; TCRdb's copy keeps in-frame clones and lacks some. The sample has about 170,000 clones, 88% seen once; the top ten hold around 10%. Time point here: blood 4 weeks post-SBRT, at nephrectomy. Specified treatment: 15 Gy SBRT to primary tumor, nephrectomy 4 weeks later. Nephrectomy followed 15 Gy stereotactic body radiation by 4 weeks. Germline V gives CDR1 SGHAT, CDR2 FQNNGV. The germline V and J ends were trimmed by 6 bases and 12 bases, with 18 bases remaining between them. The CDR3 sequence is 13 residues long.

The V and J genes are TRBV11-2 and TRBJ2-1; D not resolved. The TCR comes from a woman aged 45-59 years with renal cell carcinoma. The material was blood, obtained from a patient whose treatment included radiotherapy and nephrectomy. The CDR3 DNA reads as TGTGCCAGCAGGGATACAGAGGCAGGTAGGCAGTTCTTC. Translation gives CASRDTEAGRQFF. The entire variable domain, with the rest obtained from reference TRBV11-2 and TRBJ2-1, is as follows: EAGVAQSPRYKIIEKRQSVAFWCNPISGHATLYWYQQILGQGPKLLIQFQNNGVVDDSQLPKDRFSAERLKGVDSTLKIQPAKLEDSAVYLCASRDTEAGRQFFGPGTRLTVL.